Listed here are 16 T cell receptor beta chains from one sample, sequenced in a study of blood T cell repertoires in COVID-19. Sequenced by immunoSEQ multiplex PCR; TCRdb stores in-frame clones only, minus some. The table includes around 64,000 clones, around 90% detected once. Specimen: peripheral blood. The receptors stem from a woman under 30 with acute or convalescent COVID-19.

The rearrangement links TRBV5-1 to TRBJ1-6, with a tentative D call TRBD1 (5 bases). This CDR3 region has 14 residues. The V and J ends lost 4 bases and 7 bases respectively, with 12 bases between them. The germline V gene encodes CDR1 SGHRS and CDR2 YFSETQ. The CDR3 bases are TGCGCCAGCAGCAAGGCCCAGGGAAATTCACCCCTCCACTTT. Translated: CASSKAQGNSPLHF.

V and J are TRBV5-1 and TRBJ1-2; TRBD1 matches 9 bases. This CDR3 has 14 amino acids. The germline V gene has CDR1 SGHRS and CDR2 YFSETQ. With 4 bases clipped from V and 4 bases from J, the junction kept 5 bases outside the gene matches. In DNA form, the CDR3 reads TGCGCCAGCAGCATAGGGACAGGGAGCTATGGCTACACCTTC. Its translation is CASSIGTGSYGYTF.

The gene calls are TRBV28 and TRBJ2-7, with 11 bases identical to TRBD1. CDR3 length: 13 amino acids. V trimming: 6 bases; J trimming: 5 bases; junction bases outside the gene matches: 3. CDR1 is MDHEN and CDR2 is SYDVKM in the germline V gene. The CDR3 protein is CASRPGQGDEQYF. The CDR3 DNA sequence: TGTGCCAGCAGACCGGGACAGGGGGACGAGCAGTACTTC. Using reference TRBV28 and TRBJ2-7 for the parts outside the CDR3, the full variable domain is DVKVTQSSRYLVKRTGEKVFLECVQDMDHENMFWYRQDPGLGLRLIYFSYDVKMKEKGDIPEGYSVSREKKERFSLILESASTNQTSMYLCASRPGQGDEQYFGPGTRLTVT.

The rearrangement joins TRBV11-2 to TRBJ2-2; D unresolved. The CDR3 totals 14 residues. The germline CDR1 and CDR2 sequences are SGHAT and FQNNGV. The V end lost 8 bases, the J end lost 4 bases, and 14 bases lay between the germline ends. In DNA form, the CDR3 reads TGTGCCAGCGCCGGTGCCCCGGGCACCGGGGAGCTGTTTTTT. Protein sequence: CASAGAPGTGELFF.

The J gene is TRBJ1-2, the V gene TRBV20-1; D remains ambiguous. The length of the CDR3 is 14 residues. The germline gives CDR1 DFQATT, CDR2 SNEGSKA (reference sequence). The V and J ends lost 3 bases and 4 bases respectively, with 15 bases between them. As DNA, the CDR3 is TGCAGTGCTAGTCGACGCTTTGGACTCTATGGCTACACCTTC. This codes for CSASRRFGLYGYTF.

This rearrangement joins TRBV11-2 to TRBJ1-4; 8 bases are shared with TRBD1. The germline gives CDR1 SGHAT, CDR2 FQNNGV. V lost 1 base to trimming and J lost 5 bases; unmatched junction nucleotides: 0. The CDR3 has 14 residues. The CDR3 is CASSLGTGNEKLFF. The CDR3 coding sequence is TGTGCCAGCAGCTTAGGGACAGGGAATGAAAAACTGTTTTTT.

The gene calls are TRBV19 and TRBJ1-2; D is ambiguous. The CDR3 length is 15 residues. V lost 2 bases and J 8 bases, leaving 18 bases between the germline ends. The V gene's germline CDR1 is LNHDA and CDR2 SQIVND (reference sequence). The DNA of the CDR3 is TGTGCCAGTAGTATACCGGACTCCAACACGCGGGGCTACACCTTC. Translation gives CASSIPDSNTRGYTF.

DNA for the CDR3: TGTGCCAGCAGTTCCCGGACAGGGGGGCTCGAGCAGTACTTC. Its protein is CASSSRTGGLEQYF. The chain has TRBV27 and TRBJ2-7, with 10 bases aligning to TRBD1. Germline lookup yields CDR1 MNHEY and CDR2 SMNVEV (reference sequence). The junction had 6 bases not matched to a gene; V was cut back by 4 bases and J by 6 bases. This CDR3 is built from 14 residues.

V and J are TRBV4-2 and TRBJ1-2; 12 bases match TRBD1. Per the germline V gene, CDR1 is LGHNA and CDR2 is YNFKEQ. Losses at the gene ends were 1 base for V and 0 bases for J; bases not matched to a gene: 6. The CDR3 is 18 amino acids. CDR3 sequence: CASSQAVGQGAANYGYTF. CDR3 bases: TGTGCCAGCAGCCAAGCGGTGGGACAGGGGGCGGCTAACTATGGCTACACCTTC.

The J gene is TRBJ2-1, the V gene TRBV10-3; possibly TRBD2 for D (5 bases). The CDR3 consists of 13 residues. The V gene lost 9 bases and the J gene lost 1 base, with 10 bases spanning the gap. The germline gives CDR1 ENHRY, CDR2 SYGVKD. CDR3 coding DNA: TGTGCCATGGCGGGTGAATCCTACAATGAGCAGTTCTTC. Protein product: CAMAGESYNEQFF.

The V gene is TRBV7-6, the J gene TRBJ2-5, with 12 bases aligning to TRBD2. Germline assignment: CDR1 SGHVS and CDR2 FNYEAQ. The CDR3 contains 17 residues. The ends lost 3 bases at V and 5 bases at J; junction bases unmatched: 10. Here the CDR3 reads CASSFGLAGGLRETQYF. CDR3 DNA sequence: TGTGCCAGCAGCTTCGGGCTAGCGGGGGGGCTGAGGGAGACCCAGTACTTC.

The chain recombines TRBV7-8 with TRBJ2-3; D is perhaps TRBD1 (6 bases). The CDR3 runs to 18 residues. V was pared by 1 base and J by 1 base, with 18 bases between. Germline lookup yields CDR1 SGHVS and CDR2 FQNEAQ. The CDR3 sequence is CASSLVFSSGVGTDTQYF. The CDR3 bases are TGTGCCAGCAGCTTAGTTTTTTCATCAGGGGTTGGCACAGATACGCAGTATTTT.

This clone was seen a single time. As DNA, the CDR3 is TGCGCCAGCAGCCAAGATCCTGGCCACGAGCAGTACTTC. Translation gives CASSQDPGHEQYF. The chain combines TRBV4-1 with TRBJ2-7, with D hard to call. V was pared by 0 bases and J by 5 bases, with 8 bases between. Looked up from germline, CDR1 is MGHRA and CDR2 is YSYEKL. The CDR3 has 13 residues.

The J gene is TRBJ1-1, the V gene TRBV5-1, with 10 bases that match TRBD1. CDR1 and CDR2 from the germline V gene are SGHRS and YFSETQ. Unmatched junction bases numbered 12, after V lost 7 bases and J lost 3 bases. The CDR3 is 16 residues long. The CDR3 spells CASRQGASLRDTEAFF. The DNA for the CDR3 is TGCGCCAGCCGACAGGGGGCTTCCCTTAGGGACACTGAAGCTTTCTTT.

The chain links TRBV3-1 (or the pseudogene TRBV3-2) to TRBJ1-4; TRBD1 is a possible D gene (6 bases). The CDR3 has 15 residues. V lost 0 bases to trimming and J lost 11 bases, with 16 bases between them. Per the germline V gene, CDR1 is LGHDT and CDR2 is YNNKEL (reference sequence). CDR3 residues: CASSQDLSGERKLFF. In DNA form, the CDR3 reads TGTGCCAGCAGCCAAGATTTGTCAGGGGAAAGGAAACTGTTTTTT.

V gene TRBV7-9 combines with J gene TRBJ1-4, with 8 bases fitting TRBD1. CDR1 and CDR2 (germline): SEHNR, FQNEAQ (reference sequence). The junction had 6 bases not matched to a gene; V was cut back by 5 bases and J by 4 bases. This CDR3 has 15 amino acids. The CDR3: CASSPATGDNEKLFF. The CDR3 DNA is TGTGCCAGCAGCCCCGCGACAGGGGATAATGAAAAACTGTTTTTT.